This T cell receptor beta chain was profiled in a study of OX40 agonist ivuxolimab in advanced cancers. For context, the study as a whole: Ivuxolimab was an agonistic, fully human IgG2 monoclonal antibody directed against OX40 (CD134), a costimulatory receptor. Prior anti-PD-1, anti-PD-L1 or anti-CTLA-4 therapy was permitted, and checkpoint inhibitors had been received by approximately 39% of dose-escalation patients. Among the roughly 50 dose-escalation patients, around 19 had hepatocellular carcinoma, around 15 melanoma, 9 renal cell carcinoma and 9 head and neck cancer. The point of sequencing TCRbeta in the periphery was to test whether ivuxolimab changed TCR sequence diversity and drove clonal T-cell expansion. Three dose-escalation patients achieved partial responses, one with hepatocellular carcinoma and two with cutaneous melanoma. In the dose-escalation cohort, about four fifths of patients were male, and the mean age was 60 years with a range of about 23 to 79. Intravenous ivuxolimab was administered to patients every 2 weeks at six dose levels: 0.01, 0.1, 0.3, 1.5, 3 and 10 mg/kg. The paper covers the monotherapy dose-escalation part of the phase I ivuxolimab trial, which included N of about 56 patients. The research as a whole found: Low levels of normalized T-cell clonal expansion were also seen in some patients who did not respond. Antigen specificity was not determined for the clonally expanded peripheral T cells. After ivuxolimab, CD8+ T cells had more expanded clones than CD4+ T cells on average. Partial responders in the 0.1-3.0 mg/kg groups had among the lowest normalized peripheral clonal expansion, especially among CD8+ T cells. Clonal expansion of both CD4+ and CD8+ blood T cells was observed from baseline to week 6 at doses 0.1 to 3.0 mg/kg.

Remarks on this clone: No antigen is known for it. Per-base quality was not reported, and no clone a single base away is much larger than it.

Patients with autoimmune disease history or receiving systemic immunosuppression were excluded from the trial. Peripheral blood for TCR sequencing was drawn from every dose cohort at baseline, at cycle 4 day 1 and at cycle 7 day 1. Samples were obtained from an open-label, multicenter, first-in-human phase I dose-escalation trial of ivuxolimab. Adults with locally advanced or metastatic melanoma, renal cell, hepatocellular, or head and neck squamous cell carcinoma were enrolled in the trial. Before TCR sequencing, CD4+ and CD8+ T cells were separately sorted from peripheral blood. To sequence the TCRbeta CDR3 region, genomic DNA was isolated from the sorted cells. The immunoSEQ Assay was used to sequence the TCRbeta CDR3 regions. Entries here come from immuneACCESS through TCRdb and include only in-frame sequences with V and J called. Some clones fail to appear in such tables; in the studies checked, an unresolved V gene covers under half of the shortfall, and the cause of the remainder is unknown. Counted in this sample were roughly 76,000 clones; around 90% of them appeared once. The ten largest account for about 5.5% of the sample.

From a lookup of the germline V gene, CDR1 and CDR2 are SGHTA and FQGNSA. Trimming takes 5 bases from V and 2 bases from J, and the germline ends sit 15 bases apart. The CDR3 numbers 15 residues from cysteine through phenylalanine. The CDR3 DNA has 45 bases and is translated from base 1. The clonotype was recovered from an adult with an advanced solid tumor such as melanoma, head and neck, liver or kidney cancer. The receptor chain draws on TRBV7-2 and TRBJ2-5; a weak D assignment points to TRBD1 (8 bases agree). The sample was CD4+ or CD8+ T cells sorted from blood, taken in a trial of the OX40 agonist ivuxolimab. The base sequence is TGTGCCAGCAGCCATTTACAGGGGGGGCAAGAGACCCAGTACTTC. Its translation is CASSHLQGGQETQYF.